The 9 T cell receptor beta chains below were found in one sample sequenced in a study of cytomegalovirus exposure and HLA in healthy donors. It was with 60 Vbeta and 13 Jbeta primers that the PCR ran. The assay was immunoSEQ multiplex PCR, and TCRdb's table has in-frame clones only and misses some. The table lists 150,000 to 200,000 clones, around 80% of them singletons. Sequenced material: PBMCs. The receptors were gathered from a woman in her thirties or forties in good health and CMV-seropositive.

The chain recombines TRBV5-1 with TRBJ2-3; 9 bases are shared with TRBD2. Unmatched junction bases numbered 7, after V lost 3 bases and J lost 2 bases. Looked up from germline, CDR1 is SGHRS and CDR2 is YFSETQ. This CDR3 contains 16 residues. The CDR3 loop is CASSSGLAQTTDTQYF. Written as DNA, the CDR3 is TGCGCCAGCAGCTCTGGACTAGCGCAGACCACAGATACGCAGTATTTT.

The rearrangement links TRBV5-4 to TRBJ2-3, with TRBD2 matching over 14 bases. Trimming took 1 base from V and 1 from J; bases not matched to a gene: 8. Looked up from germline, CDR1 is SGHNT and CDR2 is YYREEE (reference sequence). CDR3 length equals 19 residues. CDR3 residues: CASSLKRLAGGGGTDTQYF. The DNA of the CDR3 is TGTGCCAGCAGCTTGAAGAGACTAGCGGGGGGGGGAGGCACAGATACGCAGTATTTT.

Concerning this clone: The sample contains more than one DNA sequence encoding this CDR3. The chain's CDR3 is CASSRGTSGSYEQYF. CDR3 coding DNA: TGTGCCAGCAGTCGCGGGACTAGCGGTTCCTACGAGCAGTACTTC. The V and J genes are TRBV28 and TRBJ2-7; TRBD2 aligns across 11 bases. V shed 5 bases, J shed 1 base, and the junction held 4 bases outside the gene matches. The CDR3 sequence is 15 residues long. The germline V gene has CDR1 MDHEN and CDR2 SYDVKM.

The chain recombines TRBV7-2 with TRBJ2-3, with D possibly being TRBD1 (6 bases). The CDR3 has 12 amino acids. V gave up 4 bases and J gave up 9 bases, with 11 bases separating them. Germline V lookup: CDR1 SGHTA, CDR2 FQGNSA. The chain's CDR3 is CASSSDRATQYF. DNA of the CDR3: TGTGCCAGCAGCTCGGACAGAGCCACGCAGTATTTT. Full variable domain (outside the CDR3, taken from reference TRBV7-2 and TRBJ2-3): GAGVSQSPSNKVTEKGKDVELRCDPISGHTALYWYRQSLGQGLEFLIYFQGNSAPDKSGLPSDRFSAERTGGSVSTLTIQRTQQEDSAVYLCASSSDRATQYFGPGTRLTVL.

This clone appeared a few times. The genes are TRBV18 and TRBJ1-1, with D maybe TRBD1 (6 bases). The CDR3 has 16 amino acids. V gave up 3 bases and J gave up 0 bases, with 14 bases separating them. CDR1 is KGHSH and CDR2 is LQKENI in the germline V gene. The chain's CDR3 is CASSPGQTTMNTEAFF. The CDR3 nucleotides read TGTGCCAGCTCACCCGGACAGACTACCATGAACACTGAAGCTTTCTTT.

J is TRBJ2-1 and V is TRBV4-3, with TRBD2 as a possible D gene (6 bases). Trimming took off 5 bases at V and 5 bases at J, with 16 bases between the two ends. Germline V gene lookup returns CDR1 LGHNA and CDR2 YSLEER. This CDR3 comprises 15 residues. The CDR3 bases are TGCGCCAGCAGCAGCAACCGGGGGACTCACAATGAGCAGTTCTTC. Translation: CASSSNRGTHNEQFF.

The chain uses TRBV5-1 and TRBJ2-7; 7 nucleotides align to TRBD1. After removal of 4 bases from V and 2 bases from J, the junction contained 6 bases not matched to a gene. The length of the CDR3 is 14 residues. Germline V gene data show CDR1 as SGHRS and CDR2 as YFSETQ. The CDR3 reads CASSPRTGTYEQYF. DNA of the CDR3: TGCGCCAGCAGCCCCAGGACAGGAACCTACGAGCAGTACTTC.

Only one count was recorded for this clone. The chain carries TRBV10-3 and TRBJ2-5; 8 bases align to TRBD2. The CDR3 contains 16 residues. Trimming took 3 bases from V and 5 from J; bases not matched to a gene: 11. CDR1 ENHRY and CDR2 SYGVKD come from the germline V gene. The chain's CDR3 is CAISDYGSGLGETQYF. DNA for the CDR3: TGTGCCATCAGTGATTACGGGTCGGGACTAGGGGAGACCCAGTACTTC.

This clone turned up a few times. The J gene is TRBJ2-7, the V gene TRBV28; D may be TRBD1 (7 bases). The CDR3 consists of 14 residues. CDR1 is MDHEN, CDR2 SYDVKM, per germline. Trimming stripped 2 bases from V and 3 bases from J, with 11 bases between. CDR3 amino acids: CASSLAGGFYEQYF. The CDR3 DNA is TGTGCCAGCAGTTTAGCAGGGGGGTTCTACGAGCAGTACTTC.